This T cell receptor beta chain was documented in a study of blood T cells in healthy people across ages. Trimming removed 6 bases from V and 0 bases from J, with 14 bases in between. In germline, CDR1 is SNHLY, CDR2 FYNNEI. This CDR3 has 15 residues. A minimum of 6 micrograms of total RNA was extracted per sample. Through a sample-barcoded 5' primer and a J-beta primer mix, a second PCR was run for roughly 6 to 12 cycles. Each cDNA molecule was tagged by a template-switch adaptor that had 12 random nucleotides. Each CDR3 protein is one row after TCRdb ran MiXCR on the 5' RACE reads. The profile shows almost 800,000 distinct CDR3 sequences, roughly 50% of them singletons. Findings and caveats of the study: The study lacked donor CMV status, which possibly confounded expanded clonotype changes.

To note about this clonotype: The target antigen is unknown.

This sequence originates from a man aged 25 to 40 in good health. This sequence joins TRBV2 and TRBJ1-2, with D possibly being TRBD1 (5 bases). The sequenced material came from blood. CDR3 nucleotides: TGTGCCAGCAGCTACAACAGGCCAACTAACTATGGCTACACCTTC. As protein: CASSYNRPTNYGYTF. The full variable domain, completed using reference TRBV2 and TRBJ1-2, is EPEVTQTPSHQVTQMGQEVILRCVPISNHLYFYWYRQILGQKVEFLVSFYNNEISEKSEIFDDQFSVERPDGSNFTLKIRSTKLEDSAMYFCASSYNRPTNYGYTFGSGTRLTVV.